This entry lists 30 T cell receptor beta chains sequenced from one sample in a study of T cells after yellow fever vaccination. Via MiXCR, TCRdb re-called the 5' RACE reads, giving one row per CDR3 protein. The data contain just over 300,000 distinct CDR3 sequences, more than 3% of them singletons. The sample in question was PBMCs, obtained on the day of the yellow fever booster vaccination. Every receptor here comes from a man between 18 and 29 years old who received the YFV17D yellow fever vaccine.

This clonotype was recorded at least ten times. J is TRBJ2-3 and V is TRBV6-5; D possibly corresponds to TRBD2 (5 bases). Trimming took off 5 bases at V and 4 bases at J, with 10 bases between the two ends. The germline V gene encodes CDR1 MNHEY and CDR2 SVGAGI. CDR3 length equals 13 residues. The CDR3 loop reads CASSALLADTQYF. The CDR3 DNA sequence: TGTGCCAGCAGTGCACTACTAGCAGATACGCAGTATTTT.

Many counts were recorded for this clonotype. This chain uses TRBV7-2 with TRBJ2-5; D remains unclear. This CDR3 is 12 amino acids long. Germline V gene sequence: CDR1 SGHTA, CDR2 FQGNSA. Trimming took 5 bases from V and 5 from J, leaving 9 bases between them. CDR3 sequence: CASSPSLETQYF. Written as DNA, the CDR3 is TGTGCCAGCAGCCCTTCCCTCGAGACCCAGTACTTC. The whole variable domain, remainder taken from reference TRBV7-2 and TRBJ2-5, is GAGVSQSPSNKVTEKGKDVELRCDPISGHTALYWYRQSLGQGLEFLIYFQGNSAPDKSGLPSDRFSAERTGGSVSTLTIQRTQQEDSAVYLCASSPSLETQYFGPGTRLLVL.

This clonotype was seen ten or more times. This sequence joins TRBV20-1 and TRBJ2-7; 7 nucleotides line up with TRBD2. Germline lookup yields CDR1 DFQATT and CDR2 SNEGSKA (reference sequence). V was pared by 6 bases and J by 2 bases, with 16 bases of the junction left unmatched. This CDR3 spans 16 amino acids. The CDR3 reads CSALPRSSGYTYEQYF. The CDR3 DNA sequence: TGCAGTGCCCTACCCCGATCTAGCGGATATACCTACGAGCAGTACTTC.

This clonotype was observed at least ten times. The CDR3: CASSQDSAFSGLDYEQYF. CDR3 coding DNA: TGTGCCAGCAGCCAAGATTCGGCCTTCTCAGGATTGGACTACGAGCAGTACTTC. The chain couples TRBV4-2 to TRBJ2-7; D is undetermined. In germline, CDR1 is LGHNA, CDR2 YNFKEQ. With 0 bases removed from V and 3 bases from J, the gap between germline ends came to 21 bases. The CDR3 is 18 residues long.

At least ten counts were recorded for this clonotype. The chain combines TRBV15 with TRBJ1-5; perhaps TRBD1 as D (5 bases). This CDR3 is built from 16 residues. Germline CDR1 reads LNHNV; CDR2 reads YYDKDF (reference sequence). Trimming stripped 0 bases from V and 3 bases from J, with 12 bases between. CDR3 bases: TGTGCCACCAGCAGAGATTGGGGGGGGAACAATCAGCCCCAGCATTTT. Amino acid sequence: CATSRDWGGNNQPQHF.

This chain links TRBV28 with TRBJ2-2; D gene uncertain. The CDR3 has 14 residues. Looked up from germline, CDR1 is MDHEN and CDR2 is SYDVKM. The V and J ends lost 5 bases and 11 bases respectively, with 18 bases between them. In DNA, the CDR3 is TGTGCCAGCAGTGCCCCCGGGCGTGTAATAGAGCTGTTTTTT. Translating gives CASSAPGRVIELFF.

This clonotype has more than one count but fewer than ten. This chain connects TRBV6-2 or TRBV6-3 to TRBJ2-7, with D perhaps given as TRBD1 or TRBD2 (5 bases each). Trimming cost V 0 bases and J 3 bases, with 15 bases left between them. The V gene's germline CDR1 is MNHEY and CDR2 SVGEGT. This CDR3 has 16 amino acids. CDR3 in DNA: TGTGCCAGCAGTTACTCTCCGGGGCGGAGGATCTACGAGCAGTACTTC. It translates to CASSYSPGRRIYEQYF.

The table lists this clonotype with many counts. The rearrangement joins TRBV5-1 to TRBJ1-1; the D is unclear. Germline V lookup: CDR1 SGHRS, CDR2 YFSETQ. This CDR3 has 13 residues. V shed 7 bases and J shed 1 base, with 11 bases lying between them. CDR3 nucleotide sequence: TGCGCCAGCCGAACGGGCGGGAACACTGAAGCTTTCTTT. It encodes CASRTGGNTEAFF.

This clonotype occurred many times. The V gene is TRBV7-9, the J gene TRBJ1-1, with 10 bases that match TRBD1. In germline, CDR1 is SEHNR, CDR2 FQNEAQ (reference sequence). The CDR3 covers 13 residues. The trim removed 1 base at V and 11 bases at J, leaving 4 bases unmatched. CDR3 amino acids: CASSLEDRGSAFF. The CDR3 nucleotides are TGTGCCAGCAGCTTAGAGGACAGGGGGTCGGCTTTCTTT.

This clonotype was seen a handful of times. The rearrangement uses TRBV5-4 and TRBJ2-3, with D unresolved. This CDR3 has 15 amino acids. The germline gives CDR1 SGHNT, CDR2 YYREEE (reference sequence). V was trimmed by 8 bases and J by 0 bases, leaving 16 bases between them. The CDR3 loop reads CASTRPGTSTDTQYF. The CDR3 nucleotides read TGTGCCAGTACCCGCCCGGGCACTAGCACAGATACGCAGTATTTT.

This clonotype was counted only a few times. The chain uses TRBV5-1 and TRBJ2-3, with TRBD1 as a possible D gene (5 bases). Trimming removed 4 bases from V and 4 bases from J, with 13 bases in between. The V gene's germline CDR1 is SGHRS and CDR2 YFSETQ. The CDR3 loop spans 14 amino acids. The CDR3 nucleotides are TGCGCCAGCAGCGACAGTTTGGGTTCAGATACGCAGTATTTT. Its protein product is CASSDSLGSDTQYF.

This clonotype was observed many times. The genes are TRBV5-1 and TRBJ2-6; the D gene is possibly TRBD2 (5 bases). V lost 4 bases to trimming and J lost 8 bases, with 10 bases between them. The CDR3 extends over 13 amino acids. Looked up from germline, CDR1 is SGHRS and CDR2 is YFSETQ. CDR3 DNA: TGCGCCAGCAGCCCCGACGGGACCAACGTCCTGACTTTC. Translation: CASSPDGTNVLTF.

This clonotype was counted ten times or more. V usage is TRBV5-5 and J usage is TRBJ1-1; the match to TRBD1 covers 10 bases. Germline V gene data show CDR1 as SGHKS and CDR2 as YYEKEE (reference sequence). Trimming removed 5 bases from V and 10 bases from J; junction bases left unmatched: 5. This CDR3 has 12 amino acids. The CDR3 reads CASRQDRGVAFF. CDR3 in DNA: TGTGCCAGCAGACAGGACAGGGGGGTAGCTTTCTTT.

At least ten counts were recorded for this clonotype. This chain joins TRBV20-1 and TRBJ1-5; D call uncertain. Trimming removed 0 bases from V and 9 bases from J, with 15 bases in between. The germline V gene encodes CDR1 DFQATT and CDR2 SNEGSKA (reference sequence). The length of the CDR3 is 14 residues. The CDR3 sequence: CSARDPDGLGPQHF. CDR3 bases: TGCAGTGCTAGAGATCCTGACGGACTAGGGCCCCAGCATTTT.

In its sample, this clonotype was seen a few times. This chain joins TRBV6-5 and TRBJ1-5; D not resolved. The germline V gene has CDR1 MNHEY and CDR2 SVGAGI. The CDR3 has 14 residues. V was trimmed by 5 bases and J by 2 bases, leaving 10 bases between them. CDR3 region: CASSPTDGNQPQHF. CDR3 nucleotide sequence: TGTGCCAGCAGTCCCACCGACGGCAATCAGCCCCAGCATTTT.

This clonotype has a count of ten or more. V is TRBV21-1 and J is TRBJ2-2; no DNA check was done on the table's D call, TRBD2. TRBV21-1 is deemed a pseudogene. The CDR3 is made up of 16 amino acids. The chain's CDR3 is CASSKALAGNTGELFF. The CDR3 DNA reads as TGTGCCAGCAGCAAAGCGCTAGCGGGGAACACCGGGGAGCTGTTTTTT.

The chain joins TRBV6-2 or TRBV6-3 to TRBJ2-1; 12 positions match TRBD2. The CDR3 runs to 16 residues. Germline CDR1 reads MNHEY; CDR2 reads SVGEGT. V shed 6 bases, J shed 2 bases, and the junction held 5 bases outside the gene matches. CDR3 DNA sequence: TGTGCCAGCAGAACCCGGACTAGCGGGGCCTACAATGAGCAGTTCTTC. It codes for CASRTRTSGAYNEQFF.

This clonotype has a count of ten or more. The chain uses TRBV7-9 and TRBJ2-3; the match to TRBD2 covers 9 bases. The CDR3 totals 15 residues. Germline trimming cut 5 bases from V and 2 bases from J; bases unmatched to any gene: 5. Germline CDR1 and CDR2: SEHNR and FQNEAQ (reference sequence). CDR3 in DNA: TGTGCCAGCAGCATGGGACTAGCTACCACAGATACGCAGTATTTT. Its protein is CASSMGLATTDTQYF.

The chain's CDR3 is CASSWDATGELFF. The CDR3 nucleotides read TGTGCCAGCAGCTGGGACGCTACCGGGGAGCTGTTTTTT. This chain links TRBV5-6 with TRBJ2-2, with D possibly being TRBD1 or TRBD2 (5 bases each). Germline CDR1 and CDR2: SGHDT and YYEEEE. V lost 3 bases to trimming and J lost 5 bases, with 8 bases between them. CDR3 length: 13 amino acids.

There are a few counts of this clonotype. The V gene is TRBV5-1, the J gene TRBJ2-1; 8 bases are shared with TRBD2. The germline CDR1 and CDR2 sequences are SGHRS and YFSETQ. CDR3 length: 15 residues. V shed 4 bases and J 3 bases; nucleotides not matched to a gene: 6. CDR3 loop: CASSLLTSVYNEQFF. CDR3 coding DNA: TGCGCCAGCAGCCTATTGACTAGCGTCTACAATGAGCAGTTCTTC.

This clonotype was observed many times. The rearrangement links TRBV5-1 to TRBJ2-5; no clear D gene. The CDR3 consists of 14 residues. Germline V gene sequence: CDR1 SGHRS, CDR2 YFSETQ. Trimming pared 6 bases from V and 2 bases from J, leaving 14 bases between. The CDR3 nucleotides read TGCGCCAGCACTCGGGCCGTATTACAAGAGACCCAGTACTTC. This codes for CASTRAVLQETQYF.

This clonotype was counted ten times or more. The rearrangement uses TRBV20-1 and TRBJ2-7; a possible D gene is TRBD1 (5 bases). With 4 bases removed from V and 4 bases from J, the gap between germline ends came to 20 bases. Germline CDR1 is DFQATT and CDR2 is SNEGSKA (reference sequence). The CDR3 runs 15 residues. This chain's CDR3 is CSATHGHALLYEQYF. In DNA, the CDR3 is TGCAGTGCTACCCACGGACATGCCCTTTTATACGAGCAGTACTTC.

Comments on this clonotype: A much larger clone sits a single nucleotide away, making a read error possible. CDR3 region: CASSLESGGTYEQCF. CDR3 DNA sequence: TGCGCCAGCAGCTTGGAAAGCGGGGGCACCTACGAGCAGTGCTTC. This sequence joins TRBV5-1 and TRBJ2-7, with 8 bases fitting TRBD2. CDR3 length: 15 residues. Germline V gene data show CDR1 as SGHRS and CDR2 as YFSETQ.

This clonotype was detected many times. The CDR3 region is CASSDWTTTGELFF. DNA for the CDR3: TGTGCCAGCAGTGACTGGACTACCACCGGGGAGCTGTTTTTT. The rearrangement joins TRBV2 to TRBJ2-2, with D possibly TRBD2 on 6 matching bases. Between the trimmed V and J ends, which lost 3 bases and 4 bases, there was a span of 9 bases. CDR3 length: 14 residues. The germline V gene has CDR1 SNHLY and CDR2 FYNNEI.

This clonotype was observed at least ten times. The J gene is TRBJ2-2, the V gene TRBV7-9, with TRBD1 identical over 9 bases. V gave up 4 bases and J gave up 7 bases; unmatched junction bases: 4. From germline, CDR1 is SEHNR and CDR2 FQNEAQ (reference sequence). The CDR3 is 14 amino acids. The CDR3 reads CASSWGQGNGELFF. In DNA form, the CDR3 reads TGTGCCAGCAGCTGGGGACAGGGTAACGGGGAGCTGTTTTTT.

This clonotype was counted ten times or more. The chain is built from TRBV20-1 and TRBJ2-3; the match to TRBD2 covers 12 bases. Germline loops: CDR1 DFQATT, CDR2 SNEGSKA (reference sequence). The trim removed 0 bases at V and 2 bases at J, leaving 9 bases unmatched. The CDR3 has 18 residues. DNA of the CDR3: TGCAGTGCTAGAGATAAAACTAGCGGGGGGCTAGCCACAGATACGCAGTATTTT. It translates to CSARDKTSGGLATDTQYF.

This clonotype came up many times. The chain uses TRBV2 and TRBJ2-1; a weak D match, TRBD1 (6 bases). This CDR3 has 19 residues. V was trimmed by 6 bases and J by 4 bases, leaving 28 bases between them. Germline V gene sequence: CDR1 SNHLY, CDR2 FYNNEI. CDR3 amino acids: CASSKKVRDKGLRYNEQFF. The CDR3 nucleotides read TGTGCCAGCAGCAAAAAGGTCCGGGACAAGGGGCTGAGGTACAATGAGCAGTTCTTC.

V gene TRBV12-3 or TRBV12-4 combines with J gene TRBJ1-1; TRBD1 matches 9 bases. CDR3 length equals 15 residues. V lost 4 bases and J lost 3; bases outside the gene matches: 6. CDR3 sequence (DNA): TGTGCCAGCAGTTGGGGACAGGGTCAGGACACTGAAGCTTTCTTT. It yields the protein CASSWGQGQDTEAFF.

This rearrangement joins TRBV6-5 to TRBJ1-1; D uncertain. Germline lookup yields CDR1 MNHEY and CDR2 SVGAGI. V was clipped by 4 bases and J by 6 bases, with 12 bases between them. The CDR3 sequence is 13 residues long. Here the CDR3 reads CASSSRVIAEAFF. The CDR3 DNA follows: TGTGCCAGCAGTTCGAGGGTAATCGCTGAAGCTTTCTTT.

The chain combines TRBV5-1 with TRBJ1-1, with a possible D match to TRBD1 (5 bases). Per germline, CDR1 SGHRS and CDR2 YFSETQ. The CDR3 totals 14 residues. Trimming cost V 3 bases and J 4 bases, with 13 bases left between them. The CDR3, as DNA: TGCGCCAGCAGCTCGGACATTGGGGGCACTGAAGCTTTCTTT. Translating gives CASSSDIGGTEAFF. The variable domain in full, completed from reference TRBV5-1 and TRBJ1-1, reads KAGVTQTPRYLIKTRGQQVTLSCSPISGHRSVSWYQQTPGQGLQFLFEYFSETQRNKGNFPGRFSGRQFSNSRSEMNVSTLELGDSALYLCASSSDIGGTEAFFGQGTRLTVV.